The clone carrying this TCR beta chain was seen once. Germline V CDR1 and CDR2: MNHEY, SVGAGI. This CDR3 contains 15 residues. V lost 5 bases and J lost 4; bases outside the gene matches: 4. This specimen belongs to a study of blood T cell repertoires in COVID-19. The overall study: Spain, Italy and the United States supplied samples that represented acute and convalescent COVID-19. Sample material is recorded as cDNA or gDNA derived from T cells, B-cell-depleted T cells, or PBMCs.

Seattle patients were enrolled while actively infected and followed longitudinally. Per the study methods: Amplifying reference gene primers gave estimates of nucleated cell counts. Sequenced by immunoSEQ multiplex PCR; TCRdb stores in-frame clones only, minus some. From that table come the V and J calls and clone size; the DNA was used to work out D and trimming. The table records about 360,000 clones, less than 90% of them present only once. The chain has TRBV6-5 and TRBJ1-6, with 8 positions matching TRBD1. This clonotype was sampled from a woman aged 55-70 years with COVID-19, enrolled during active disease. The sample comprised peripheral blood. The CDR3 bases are TGTGCCAGCAGTCCCACAGGGGGTTATAATTCACCCCTCCACTTT. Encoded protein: CASSPTGGYNSPLHF.